This T cell receptor beta chain is drawn from a study of blood T cell repertoires in COVID-19. Assay: immunoSEQ multiplex PCR; the TCRdb copy retains only in-frame clones and omits some. The data show a few hundred thousand clones, about 88% seen once. The source material was peripheral blood. The source is a young man with active or convalescent COVID-19.

CDR3 DNA sequence: TGTGCCATCAGTGAATGGGGCGCTAACTATGGCTACACCTTC. Its protein product is CAISEWGANYGYTF. This chain links TRBV10-3 with TRBJ1-2, with D maybe TRBD1 (5 bases). Germline V gene data show CDR1 as ENHRY and CDR2 as SYGVKD. The germline V and J ends were trimmed by 3 bases and 0 bases, with 8 bases remaining between them. CDR3 size: 14 residues.